This T cell receptor (beta chain) was identified in a study of shared clonotypes between healthy human individuals. Naive CD8 isolation took CD45RO-negative cells positively selected for CCR7 and excluded terminally differentiated effector memory CD45RA+ cells. Donors, without exception, were Caucasian adults residing in Nashville, Tennessee. About this clone itself: Its target is not known.

Findings and caveats of the study: Clonotype sharing across donors was expected to vary with sequencing depth. Between a handful of donors, naive CD4 clonotypes were shared at a level of about 5%.

TCRdb's copy holds only in-frame clones and misses some; the assay was immunoSEQ multiplex PCR. The sample holds roughly 2.1 million clones, approximately 94% seen once. The source of this sequence is a man between 18 and 35 years old in good health. Some clones in this sample may be carry-over from other donors' samples. The source material was naive CD8+ T cells from PBMCs.

As DNA, the CDR3 is TGTGCCAGCAGCCCGGGACAGGGGAGCTCCTACAATGAGCAGTTCTTC. Protein product: CASSPGQGSSYNEQFF. V gene TRBV11-2 combines with J gene TRBJ2-1, with TRBD1 identical over 10 bases. The CDR3 spans 16 residues. Germline CDR1 reads SGHAT; CDR2 reads FQNNGV. V was pared by 5 bases and J by 0 bases, with 4 bases of the junction left unmatched. The variable domain in full, completed from reference TRBV11-2 and TRBJ2-1, reads EAGVAQSPRYKIIEKRQSVAFWCNPISGHATLYWYQQILGQGPKLLIQFQNNGVVDDSQLPKDRFSAERLKGVDSTLKIQPAKLEDSAVYLCASSPGQGSSYNEQFFGPGTRLTVL.